This T cell receptor beta chain was sequenced during a study of shared clonotypes between healthy human individuals. Findings and limits, study-wide: Generation probabilities were higher for clonotypes shared across all four sorted-subset donors than for unshared ones.

Deep was the level used in running the assay. The table came from immunoSEQ multiplex PCR; TCRdb's copy has only in-frame clones and leaves some out. The sample carries some 2,000,000 clones, 85% to 95% recorded once. Trimming stripped 0 bases from V and 5 bases from J, with 5 bases between. CDR3 length: 13 residues. Germline lookup yields CDR1 ENHRY and CDR2 SYGVKD. To note about this clone: Its target is unknown.

Sample: naive CD4+ T cells sorted from blood. Stated subset: CD45RA+ positively selected. The genes are TRBV10-3 and TRBJ2-1; no reliable D call. The origin of this receptor is a man aged 18 to 29 in good health. The CDR3 nucleotides are TGTGCCATCAGTGAGTCGACAAACAATGAGCAGTTCTTC. This encodes CAISESTNNEQFF.